The rows below give T cell receptor beta chains drawn from one sample of a study of T cell changes during pregnancy in multiple sclerosis. The assay was immunoSEQ multiplex PCR, and TCRdb's table has in-frame clones only and misses some. The sample contains tens of thousands of clones, just over 90% of which appear only once. This material consisted of CD8+ T cells from peripheral blood mononuclear cells, taken after pregnancy. The origin of the receptors is a female donor with multiple sclerosis, enrolled in a pregnancy study. Both conserved end residues are part of each CDR3. A D gene is named only where the DNA matches it firmly. Size values are once, few and many counts, or a class for expanded clones, and some rows have none.

abundance: NA; j_gene: TRBJ2-7; v_gene: TRBV27; d_gene: TRBD2; CDR3aa: CASRAVGGAYEQYF; CDR3nt: TGTGCCAGCAGAGCTGTTGGGGGGGCCTACGAGCAGTACTTC
abundance: NA; j_gene: TRBJ2-1; v_gene: TRBV4-3; d_gene: NA; CDR3aa: CASSQDFEANRGGSEQFF; CDR3nt: TGCGCCAGCAGCCAAGATTTTGAGGCAAACAGGGGAGGAAGTGAGCAGTTCTTC
abundance: NA; j_gene: TRBJ1-4; v_gene: TRBV4-3; d_gene: NA; CDR3aa: CASSQDSGLSEKLFF; CDR3nt: TGCGCCAGCAGCCAAGATTCCGGACTAAGTGAAAAACTGTTTTTT
abundance: NA; j_gene: TRBJ1-4; v_gene: TRBV28; d_gene: NA; CDR3aa: CASSSNTQGEKLFF; CDR3nt: TGTGCCAGCAGTTCAAACACCCAGGGGGAAAAACTGTTTTTT
abundance: NA; j_gene: TRBJ2-7; v_gene: TRBV18; d_gene: TRBD1; CDR3aa: CASSGQAYEQYF; CDR3nt: TGTGCCAGCTCAGGACAGGCCTACGAGCAGTACTTC
abundance: NA; j_gene: TRBJ1-2; v_gene: TRBV19; d_gene: TRBD1; CDR3aa: CASSIGTGYGYTF; CDR3nt: TGTGCCAGTAGTATCGGGACAGGCTATGGCTACACCTTC
abundance: NA; j_gene: TRBJ2-5; v_gene: TRBV27; d_gene: NA; CDR3aa: CASSLSGGEQYF; CDR3nt: TGTGCCAGCAGTTTATCAGGGGGAGAGCAGTACTTC
abundance: NA; j_gene: TRBJ2-3; v_gene: TRBV4-2; d_gene: TRBD2; CDR3aa: CASSQDTSGYTQYF; CDR3nt: TGTGCCAGCAGCCAAGATACTAGCGGATATACGCAGTATTTT
abundance: NA; j_gene: TRBJ2-5; v_gene: TRBV15; d_gene: TRBD2; CDR3aa: CATSRPGLAVQETQYF; CDR3nt: TGTGCCACCAGCAGACCGGGACTAGCGGTTCAAGAGACCCAGTACTTC
abundance: NA; j_gene: TRBJ1-4; v_gene: TRBV5-1; d_gene: TRBD1; CDR3aa: CASSIGQGLLNANEKLFF; CDR3nt: TGCGCCAGCAGCATAGGACAGGGACTACTCAATGCTAATGAAAAACTGTTTTTT
abundance: NA; j_gene: TRBJ2-7; v_gene: TRBV28; d_gene: TRBD1; CDR3aa: CASNPRVSGQGSYEQYF; CDR3nt: TGTGCCAGCAACCCCCGTGTGTCGGGACAGGGTTCCTACGAGCAGTACTTC
abundance: once; j_gene: TRBJ2-3; v_gene: TRBV7-2; d_gene: TRBD1; CDR3aa: CASSSQISDRAADTQYF; CDR3nt: TGTGCCAGCAGCTCCCAGATTTCGGACAGGGCCGCAGATACGCAGTATTTT
abundance: NA; j_gene: TRBJ2-2; v_gene: TRBV4-1; d_gene: NA; CDR3aa: CASRGGTGELFF; CDR3nt: TGCGCCAGCAGGGGGGGTACCGGGGAGCTGTTTTTT
abundance: NA; j_gene: TRBJ2-1; v_gene: TRBV27; d_gene: NA; CDR3aa: CASKQSPIQGNEQFF; CDR3nt: TGTGCCAGCAAACAGAGCCCGATACAGGGAAATGAGCAGTTCTTC
abundance: NA; j_gene: TRBJ1-1; v_gene: TRBV4-2; d_gene: NA; CDR3aa: CASSHGADSNTEAFF; CDR3nt: TGTGCCAGCAGCCACGGAGCCGACAGCAACACTGAAGCTTTCTTT
abundance: NA; j_gene: TRBJ1-5; v_gene: TRBV29-1; d_gene: TRBD1; CDR3aa: CSAYLGTGGLLQHF; CDR3nt: TGCAGCGCTTACCTGGGGACAGGGGGACTCCTCCAGCATTTT
abundance: NA; j_gene: TRBJ2-7; v_gene: TRBV2; d_gene: NA; CDR3aa: CASSEDEGDLEQYF; CDR3nt: TGTGCCAGCAGTGAAGATGAGGGGGACCTAGAGCAGTACTTC
abundance: NA; j_gene: TRBJ2-1; v_gene: TRBV5-6; d_gene: TRBD2; CDR3aa: CASTIRGGVDEQFF; CDR3nt: TGTGCCAGCACAATTCGGGGGGGCGTGGATGAGCAGTTCTTC
abundance: NA; j_gene: TRBJ2-3; v_gene: TRBV9; d_gene: TRBD1; CDR3aa: CASSVEGQSTDTQYF; CDR3nt: TGTGCCAGCAGCGTAGAGGGACAGAGCACAGATACGCAGTATTTT
abundance: NA; j_gene: TRBJ2-7; v_gene: TRBV15; d_gene: TRBD1; CDR3aa: CATSRRLQGDEQYF; CDR3nt: TGTGCCACCAGCAGACGTCTACAGGGGGACGAGCAGTACTTC
abundance: NA; j_gene: TRBJ2-5; v_gene: TRBV27; d_gene: TRBD2; CDR3aa: CASSSTAGLAQETQYF; CDR3nt: TGTGCCAGCAGTTCGACCGCGGGACTAGCCCAAGAGACCCAGTACTTC
abundance: NA; j_gene: TRBJ1-1; v_gene: TRBV7-3; d_gene: NA; CDR3aa: CASSLNSGKDTEAFF; CDR3nt: TGTGCCAGCAGCTTAAATTCAGGGAAGGACACTGAAGCTTTCTTT
abundance: few; j_gene: TRBJ1-6; v_gene: TRBV5-4; d_gene: NA; CDR3aa: CASSPGVSNSPLHF; CDR3nt: TGTGCCAGCAGCCCAGGGGTTAGTAATTCACCCCTCCACTTT
abundance: NA; j_gene: TRBJ1-1; v_gene: TRBV4-3; d_gene: NA; CDR3aa: CASSQDTLETEAFF; CDR3nt: TGCGCCAGCAGCCAAGATACTCTAGAGACTGAAGCTTTCTTT
abundance: NA; j_gene: TRBJ2-1; v_gene: TRBV29-1; d_gene: NA; CDR3aa: CSVDEAFYNEQFF; CDR3nt: TGCAGCGTTGACGAGGCCTTTTACAATGAGCAGTTCTTC
abundance: NA; j_gene: TRBJ1-2; v_gene: TRBV14; d_gene: TRBD1; CDR3aa: CASSQHGTGKGYTF; CDR3nt: TGTGCCAGCAGCCAACACGGGACAGGGAAAGGCTACACCTTC
abundance: NA; j_gene: TRBJ2-1; v_gene: TRBV6-1; d_gene: NA; CDR3aa: CASSPGSNEQFF; CDR3nt: TGTGCCAGCAGTCCCGGGAGCAATGAGCAGTTCTTC
abundance: NA; j_gene: TRBJ2-1; v_gene: TRBV7-9; d_gene: TRBD2; CDR3aa: CASSLEAGVAFF; CDR3nt: TGTGCCAGCAGCTTAGAAGCGGGAGTGGCGTTCTTC
abundance: NA; j_gene: TRBJ1-2; v_gene: TRBV5-6; d_gene: NA; CDR3aa: CASSLVGGQNYGYTF; CDR3nt: TGTGCCAGCAGCTTGGTGGGGGGGCAGAACTATGGCTACACCTTC
abundance: NA; j_gene: TRBJ2-1; v_gene: TRBV5-1; d_gene: TRBD2; CDR3aa: CASSAPGLAGSWGNEQFF; CDR3nt: TGCGCCAGCAGCGCACCGGGACTAGCGGGAAGCTGGGGCAATGAGCAGTTCTTC
abundance: NA; j_gene: TRBJ2-2; v_gene: TRBV15; d_gene: NA; CDR3aa: CATSRGHSNTGELFF; CDR3nt: TGTGCCACCAGCAGAGGACATTCAAACACCGGGGAGCTGTTTTTT
abundance: NA; j_gene: TRBJ1-2; v_gene: TRBV29-1; d_gene: TRBD1; CDR3aa: CSVEVWVIQGQHYGYTF; CDR3nt: TGCAGCGTTGAAGTGTGGGTGATACAGGGGCAACACTATGGCTACACCTTC
abundance: NA; j_gene: TRBJ2-5; v_gene: TRBV7-3; d_gene: NA; CDR3aa: CASSPSGTHDQETQYF; CDR3nt: TGTGCCAGCAGCCCCTCCGGGACACACGATCAAGAGACCCAGTACTTC
abundance: NA; j_gene: TRBJ2-7; v_gene: TRBV4-2; d_gene: TRBD2; CDR3aa: CASSPQRDASYEQYF; CDR3nt: TGTGCCAGCAGCCCACAGCGGGATGCTTCCTACGAGCAGTACTTC
abundance: NA; j_gene: TRBJ2-7; v_gene: TRBV5-4; d_gene: TRBD1; CDR3aa: CASSPGQGVYEQYF; CDR3nt: TGTGCCAGCAGCCCTGGACAGGGGGTATACGAGCAGTACTTC
abundance: NA; j_gene: TRBJ2-1; v_gene: TRBV13; d_gene: NA; CDR3aa: CASSLGSASSYNEQFF; CDR3nt: TGTGCCAGCAGCTTAGGCAGTGCTAGCTCCTACAATGAGCAGTTCTTC
abundance: NA; j_gene: TRBJ2-7; v_gene: TRBV4-3; d_gene: NA; CDR3aa: CASSQGRAYEQYF; CDR3nt: TGCGCCAGCAGCCAAGGCAGGGCCTACGAGCAGTACTTC
abundance: NA; j_gene: TRBJ2-7; v_gene: TRBV6-1; d_gene: NA; CDR3aa: CASSELAGAYEQYF; CDR3nt: TGTGCCAGCAGTGAACTGGCAGGCGCCTACGAGCAGTACTTC
abundance: once; j_gene: TRBJ1-5; v_gene: TRBV4-3; d_gene: NA; CDR3aa: CASSQDLQAPGQPPHF; CDR3nt: TGCGCCAGCAGCCAAGATTTACAGGCCCCGGGTCAGCCCCCGCATTTT
abundance: NA; j_gene: TRBJ2-1; v_gene: TRBV7-2; d_gene: TRBD2; CDR3aa: CASSLGGGNEQFF; CDR3nt: TGTGCCAGCAGCTTAGGGGGGGGAAATGAGCAGTTCTTC
abundance: NA; j_gene: TRBJ1-1; v_gene: TRBV4-1; d_gene: NA; CDR3aa: CASSQDPLSAEAFF; CDR3nt: TGCGCCAGCAGCCAAGATCCCCTCAGCGCAGAAGCTTTCTTT
abundance: NA; j_gene: TRBJ2-1; v_gene: TRBV6-1; d_gene: NA; CDR3aa: CASVETYNEQFF; CDR3nt: TGTGCCAGCGTAGAGACCTACAATGAGCAGTTCTTC
abundance: once; j_gene: TRBJ2-7; v_gene: TRBV10-1; d_gene: TRBD2; CDR3aa: CASSPKGREPSYEQYF; CDR3nt: TGCGCCAGCAGCCCTAAAGGGAGGGAACCATCCTACGAGCAGTACTTC
abundance: NA; j_gene: TRBJ2-2; v_gene: TRBV27; d_gene: NA; CDR3aa: CLSGSNTGELFF; CDR3nt: TGTCTTTCCGGGTCGAACACCGGGGAGCTGTTTTTT
abundance: NA; j_gene: TRBJ2-7; v_gene: TRBV4-3; d_gene: TRBD1; CDR3aa: CASSQDLGDRSYEQYF; CDR3nt: TGCGCCAGCAGCCAAGATTTAGGGGACAGGTCATACGAGCAGTACTTC
abundance: NA; j_gene: TRBJ2-7; v_gene: TRBV14; d_gene: NA; CDR3aa: CASSQYTSYEQYF; CDR3nt: TGTGCCAGCAGCCAGTACACCTCCTACGAGCAGTACTTC
abundance: NA; j_gene: TRBJ2-1; v_gene: TRBV7-6; d_gene: NA; CDR3aa: CASSLRLSNEQFF; CDR3nt: TGTGCCAGCAGCTTGCGCCTATCAAATGAGCAGTTCTTC
abundance: few; j_gene: TRBJ1-1; v_gene: TRBV7-9; d_gene: NA; CDR3aa: CASSPQTEHTEAFF; CDR3nt: TGTGCCAGCAGCCCCCAGACAGAGCACACTGAAGCTTTCTTT
abundance: NA; j_gene: TRBJ2-7; v_gene: TRBV2; d_gene: TRBD2; CDR3aa: CASNPSGSSYEQYF; CDR3nt: TGTGCCAGCAACCCTAGCGGGAGCTCCTACGAGCAGTACTTC
abundance: NA; j_gene: TRBJ1-1; v_gene: TRBV7-6; d_gene: NA; CDR3aa: CASSLDGGMPEAFF; CDR3nt: TGTGCCAGCAGCTTAGATGGGGGGATGCCTGAAGCTTTCTTT
abundance: NA; j_gene: TRBJ2-7; v_gene: TRBV7-5; d_gene: NA; CDR3aa: CASSPTGGLLEQYF; CDR3nt: TGTGCCAGCAGCCCAACCGGGGGACTGCTCGAGCAGTACTTC
abundance: once; j_gene: TRBJ2-7; v_gene: TRBV5-4; d_gene: NA; CDR3aa: CASSLGPPLLATYEQYF; CDR3nt: TGTGCCAGCAGCTTGGGTCCACCCTTGCTAGCTACCTACGAGCAGTACTTC
abundance: NA; j_gene: TRBJ2-7; v_gene: TRBV27; d_gene: TRBD1; CDR3aa: CASSLGVWHRGSYEQYF; CDR3nt: TGTGCCAGCAGTTTAGGGGTGTGGCACAGGGGCTCCTACGAGCAGTACTTC
abundance: once; j_gene: TRBJ1-1; v_gene: TRBV5-1; d_gene: NA; CDR3aa: CASSLVGGPNTEAFF; CDR3nt: TGCGCCAGCAGCTTGGTGGGGGGACCGAACACTGAAGCTTTCTTT